This T cell receptor (beta chain) derives from a study of tumor and adjacent non-tumor tissue in lung cancer. Whole-study context: About 4.17 million productive TCRbeta reads were obtained per sample on average.

Comments on this clonotype: The antigen is not known. A read error is possible here, since a much larger clone lies one base away.

This sample's RNA came from whole unsorted tissue. Distant lung tissue was collected more than 3 cm away from the tumor edge. A modified ARM-PCR protocol with three rounds of nested PCR amplified TCRbeta. A single record per CDR3 protein comes from TCRdb applying MiXCR to the multiplex PCR reads. In the table there are 90,000 to 100,000 distinct CDR3 sequences, 80% of which are singletons. Germline-derived CDR1 and CDR2 are DFQATT and SNEGSKA (reference sequence). V lost 2 bases to trimming and J lost 3 bases, with 10 bases between them. The CDR3 contains 13 residues. General study findings and limits: Compared with tumor, normal lung showed significantly lower TCR diversity. Tumor repertoires had a smaller top 100 clone share than normal lung. Tumor TCR diversity, when higher, was linked to shorter survival.

The V call is TRBV20-1, the J call TRBJ1-1; D call uncertain. The receptor was isolated from a man aged 60 to 75 with small cell lung cancer. The sample taken for sequencing was distant non-tumor lung tissue. The CDR3 coding sequence is TGCAGTGCTAGACCACCCTCGCACACTGAAGCTTTCTTT. It specifies CSARPPSHTEAFF.